These T cell receptor beta chains were read from a single sample in a study of cytomegalovirus exposure and HLA in healthy donors. Sequencing used immunoSEQ multiplex PCR; TCRdb keeps in-frame clones, though not all of them. The profile shows some 130,000 clones, around 86% of them singletons. The sample comprised PBMCs. These receptors were collected from a woman between 50 and 59 years old in good health and CMV-seropositive. Both conserved end residues are part of each CDR3. D genes are given only for firm matches. Size is omitted from some rows. Given values are once, few, many or a class for expanded clones.

TRBJ1-6 - TRBV6-6 TRBD1 CASSGTGDHNSPLHF
TRBJ2-7 once TRBV2 - CASSPSYEQYF
TRBJ2-2 - TRBV5-1 - CASSLDTTNTGELFF
TRBJ2-3 - TRBV4-2 - CASSQAREGDTQYF
TRBJ1-5 - TRBV27 - CASRTGHQPQHF
TRBJ2-5 - TRBV19 TRBD2 CAAGPGGDGETQYF
TRBJ2-7 - TRBV7-9 - CASSLGAGQQSYEQYF
TRBJ1-2 - TRBV5-4 TRBD1 CASSETGYGYTF
TRBJ2-1 few TRBV7-9 - CASSLTLGQDNEQFF
TRBJ2-7 - TRBV27 TRBD2 CASKSLAASSYEQYF
TRBJ1-5 - TRBV29-1 - CSAVQGSNQPQHF
TRBJ1-5 - TRBV7-9 - CASSLGGTSQPQHF
TRBJ1-2 - TRBV11-2 - CASSSGVYGYTF
TRBJ2-3 - TRBV7-8 TRBD2 CASSPTSGRAVDTQYF